This T cell receptor beta chain derives from a study of blood T cells in healthy people across ages. With a J-beta primer mix and a sample-barcoded 5' primer, a second PCR ran about 7 to 11 cycles. From the 5' RACE reads, TCRdb called clonotypes with MiXCR, one entry per CDR3 protein. The table has roughly 680,000 distinct CDR3 sequences, around 21% seen once. V lost 0 bases and J lost 3; bases outside the gene matches: 5. This CDR3 is 16 amino acids long. The germline gives CDR1 SGDLS, CDR2 YYNGEE. Drawing of peripheral blood yielded about 9.7 milliliters from each donor. The clonotype was recovered from a man aged 65 to 85 in good health. The sample was blood. The chain recombines TRBV9 with TRBJ2-7; 11 bases are shared with TRBD2. In nucleotides, the CDR3 is TGTGCCAGCAGCGTAGATGGGACTAGCGGAGACTACGAGCAGTACTTC. As protein: CASSVDGTSGDYEQYF. The variable domain in full, completed from reference TRBV9 and TRBJ2-7, reads DSGVTQTPKHLITATGQRVTLRCSPRSGDLSVYWYQQSLDQGLQFLIQYYNGEERAKGNILERFSAQQFPDLHSELNLSSLELGDSALYFCASSVDGTSGDYEQYFGPGTRLTVT.